This entry features one T cell receptor beta chain sequence. The CDR3 totals 16 residues. Looked up from germline, CDR1 is KGHDR and CDR2 is SFDVKD. V gave up 4 bases and J gave up 5 bases; unmatched junction bases: 7. The data originate from a study of control samples from healthy donors and cancer patients. This table comes from immunoSEQ multiplex PCR, and its TCRdb copy is limited to in-frame clones, with some not included. This table holds around 170,000 clones, roughly 88% found once. J is TRBJ2-1 and V is TRBV24-1; 10 nucleotides agree with TRBD2. The material sequenced was blood. The TCR was taken from a woman aged 25 to 45 in good health. CDR3: CATSDPGSGRDNEQFF. CDR3 bases: TGTGCCACCAGTGACCCGGGGAGCGGGAGGGACAATGAGCAGTTCTTC.